This T cell receptor beta chain was identified in a study of blood T cell repertoires in COVID-19. Under the authors' procedure: Quantification of nucleated cells was approximated via reference gene primer amplification. Data came from immunoSEQ multiplex PCR; TCRdb stores just in-frame clones and leaves some out. Clone size and the V and J calls come from that table; the DNA yielded D and trimming. The repertoire holds 250,000 to 300,000 clones, with less than 90% as singletons. The sequence was collected from a man aged 60 to 75 who had recovered from COVID-19. The sequenced material came from peripheral blood.

The CDR3 is CASSQGGGTNRPQHF. DNA of the CDR3: TGTGCCAGCAGCCAAGGCGGAGGGACGAATAGGCCCCAGCATTTT. The chain is built from TRBV3-1 (or the pseudogene TRBV3-2) and TRBJ1-5; TRBD1 is a possible D gene (5 bases). From germline, CDR1 is LGHDT and CDR2 YNNKEL (reference sequence). Trimming took off 1 base at V and 9 bases at J, with 16 bases between the two ends. The CDR3 has 15 residues.